This record concerns one T cell receptor beta chain sequence. This record belongs to a study of blood T cell repertoires in COVID-19. This study enrolled people aged 18 to 89 from around 25 US geographic areas. Self-reported history from a screening survey and questionnaire set each donor's cohort. TCRdb keeps only in-frame clones here, not all; method: immunoSEQ multiplex PCR. The sample lists 230,000 or so clones; 70% to 90% were seen once. The germline V gene encodes CDR1 SEHNR and CDR2 FQNEAQ (reference sequence). With V trimmed by 5 bases and J by 0 bases, 10 bases remained unmatched. The CDR3 is made up of 18 amino acids.

The sample was PBMCs or T cells enriched from blood (not recorded which). The gene calls are TRBV7-9 and TRBJ2-6; 7 bases line up with TRBD1. The clonotype originates from a woman aged 40-49 years with acute COVID-19. The DNA for the CDR3 is TGTGCCAGCAGCGACCGGACAGGCGCGACCTCTGGGGCCAACGTCCTGACTTTC. Translation gives CASSDRTGATSGANVLTF.